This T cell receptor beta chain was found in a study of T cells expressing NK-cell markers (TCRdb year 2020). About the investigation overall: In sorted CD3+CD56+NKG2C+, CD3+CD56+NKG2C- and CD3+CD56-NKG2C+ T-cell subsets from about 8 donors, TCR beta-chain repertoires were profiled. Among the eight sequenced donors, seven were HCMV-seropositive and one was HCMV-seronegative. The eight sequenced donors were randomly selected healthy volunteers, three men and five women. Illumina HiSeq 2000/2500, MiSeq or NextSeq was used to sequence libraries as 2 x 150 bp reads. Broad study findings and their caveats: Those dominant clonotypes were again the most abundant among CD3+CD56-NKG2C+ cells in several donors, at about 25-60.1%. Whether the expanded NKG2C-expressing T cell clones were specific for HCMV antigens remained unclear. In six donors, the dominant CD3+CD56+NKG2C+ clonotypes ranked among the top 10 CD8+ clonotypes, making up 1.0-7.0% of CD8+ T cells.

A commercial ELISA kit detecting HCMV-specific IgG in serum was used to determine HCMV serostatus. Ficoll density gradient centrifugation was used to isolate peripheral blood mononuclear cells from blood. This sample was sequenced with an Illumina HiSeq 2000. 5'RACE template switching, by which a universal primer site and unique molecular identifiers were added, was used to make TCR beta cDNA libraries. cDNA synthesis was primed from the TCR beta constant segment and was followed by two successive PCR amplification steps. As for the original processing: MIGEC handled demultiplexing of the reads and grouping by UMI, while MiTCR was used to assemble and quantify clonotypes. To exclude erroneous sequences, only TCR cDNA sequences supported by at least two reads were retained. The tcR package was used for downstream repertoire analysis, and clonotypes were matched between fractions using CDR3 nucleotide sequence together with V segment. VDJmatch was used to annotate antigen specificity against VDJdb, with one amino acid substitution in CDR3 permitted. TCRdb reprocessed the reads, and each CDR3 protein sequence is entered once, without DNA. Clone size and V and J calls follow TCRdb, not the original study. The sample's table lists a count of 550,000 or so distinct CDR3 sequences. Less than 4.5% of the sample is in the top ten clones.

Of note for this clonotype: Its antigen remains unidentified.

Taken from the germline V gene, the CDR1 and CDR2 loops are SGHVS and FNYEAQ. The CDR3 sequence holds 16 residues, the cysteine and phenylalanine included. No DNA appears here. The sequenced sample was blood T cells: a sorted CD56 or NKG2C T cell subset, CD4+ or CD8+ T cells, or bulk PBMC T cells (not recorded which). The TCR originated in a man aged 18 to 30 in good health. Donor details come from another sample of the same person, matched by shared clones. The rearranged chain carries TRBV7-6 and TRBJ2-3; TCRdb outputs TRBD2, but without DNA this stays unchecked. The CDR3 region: CASSLRTSGIRDTQYF.